One and the same sample provided the 13 T cell receptor beta chains below, sequenced in a study of identifying expanded T cells in peripheral blood. Repertoires were generated with immunoSEQ multiplex PCR, while TCRdb's copy carries only in-frame clones and drops some. The data hold fewer than 130,000 clones, with around 89% observed a single time. Sequencing was performed on blood. The receptor set was obtained from a person aged 18 to 75 in good health.

The rearrangement joins TRBV15 to TRBJ1-2; TRBD1 agrees at 8 bases. CDR1 is LNHNV and CDR2 is YYDKDF in the germline V gene (reference sequence). The V segment lost 0 bases and the J segment 8 bases; nucleotides outside the gene matches: 5. The length of the CDR3 is 14 residues. CDR3 DNA sequence: TGTGCCACCAGCAGAGATAGGGCAGGGGGCGGCTACACCTTC. The encoded protein is CATSRDRAGGGYTF.

The chain joins TRBV2 to TRBJ2-3; D is undetermined. Germline V lookup: CDR1 SNHLY, CDR2 FYNNEI. This CDR3 has 11 residues. The V and J ends lost 3 bases and 4 bases respectively, with 2 bases between them. The DNA for the CDR3 is TGTGCCAGCAGTGAGGCAGATACGCAGTATTTT. Protein product: CASSEADTQYF.

CDR3 sequence reads: CASSQQGASTDTQYF. The CDR3 DNA reads TGTGCCAGCAGCCAACAGGGTGCTAGCACAGATACGCAGTATTTT. The rearrangement joins TRBV4-2 to TRBJ2-3; maybe TRBD1 (5 bases). CDR3 length: 15 amino acids. V lost 2 bases and J lost 0, with 9 bases in between. In germline, CDR1 is LGHNA, CDR2 YNFKEQ.

This chain uses TRBV4-3 with TRBJ1-6, with no clear D. The length of the CDR3 is 17 residues. V was cut by 0 bases and J by 7 bases, with 16 bases left in between. Per germline, CDR1 LGHNA and CDR2 YSLEER. The CDR3 sequence is CASSQDLERTGNSPLHF. CDR3 DNA: TGCGCCAGCAGCCAAGACCTCGAAAGGACGGGGAATTCACCCCTCCACTTT.

The J gene is TRBJ2-7, the V gene TRBV4-2; no clear D gene. V lost 0 bases to trimming and J lost 3 bases, with 12 bases between them. The germline gives CDR1 LGHNA, CDR2 YNFKEQ. The CDR3 has 15 amino acids. In nucleotides, the CDR3 is TGTGCCAGCAGCCAAGATACCCAGGTTAGCTACGAGCAGTACTTC. Protein: CASSQDTQVSYEQYF.

The chain is built from TRBV7-9 and TRBJ1-1; the D is unclear. Looked up from germline, CDR1 is SEHNR and CDR2 is FQNEAQ (reference sequence). The CDR3 runs to 11 residues. V was cut by 6 bases and J by 3 bases, with 5 bases left in between. CDR3 amino acids: CASRRDTEAFF. DNA for the CDR3: TGTGCCAGCAGGAGGGACACTGAAGCTTTCTTT. The whole variable domain, filled in from reference TRBV7-9 and TRBJ1-1, reads DTGVSQNPRHKITKRGQNVTFRCDPISEHNRLYWYRQTLGQGPEFLTYFQNEAQLEKSRLLSDRFSAERPKGSFSTLEIQRTEQGDSAMYLCASRRDTEAFFGQGTRLTVV.

The chain uses TRBV30 and TRBJ1-4, with 9 bases identical to TRBD1. The trim removed 3 bases at V and 5 bases at J, leaving 7 bases unmatched. Germline CDR1 GTSNPN, CDR2 SVGIG (reference sequence). The CDR3 sequence is 15 residues long. The CDR3 DNA sequence: TGTGCCTGGAGAGCCCCCGGGACAGGGAATGAAAAACTGTTTTTT. Translating gives CAWRAPGTGNEKLFF.

This clone showed up just once. V and J are TRBV19 and TRBJ1-5; tentative D call: TRBD1 (5 bases). Germline V gene data show CDR1 as LNHDA and CDR2 as SQIVND (reference sequence). This CDR3 comprises 15 residues. V was cut by 8 bases and J by 2 bases, with 16 bases left in between. Here the CDR3 DNA reads TGTGCCAGTCGCCTTAAGGGGTTGGGCAATCAGCCCCAGCATTTT. It specifies CASRLKGLGNQPQHF.

Only one count was recorded for this clone. The V and J genes are TRBV25-1 and TRBJ1-1; D gene unclear. CDR1 and CDR2 from the germline V gene are MGHDK and SYGVNS. This CDR3 spans 13 amino acids. Trimming removed 5 bases from V and 1 base from J, with 8 bases in between. The CDR3 sequence: CASSIGGNTEAFF. The DNA of the CDR3 is TGTGCCAGCAGTATCGGAGGGAACACTGAAGCTTTCTTT.

The V and J genes are TRBV6-5 and TRBJ2-7; 8 positions agree with TRBD1. V gave up 2 bases and J gave up 0 bases; unmatched junction bases: 3. Germline V gene sequence: CDR1 MNHEY, CDR2 SVGAGI. The CDR3 runs 15 residues. This chain's CDR3 is CASSYGTGSSYEQYF. Written as DNA, the CDR3 is TGTGCCAGCAGTTACGGGACAGGAAGCTCCTACGAGCAGTACTTC.

This clone was seen once. The gene calls are TRBV30 and TRBJ2-5; 12 nucleotides match TRBD2. V shed 5 bases and J 4 bases; nucleotides not matched to a gene: 2. The CDR3 length is 13 residues. Looked up from germline, CDR1 is GTSNPN and CDR2 is SVGIG (reference sequence). CDR3 nucleotide sequence: TGTGCCTGGGCTAGCGGGGGGGGAGAGACCCAGTACTTC. This encodes CAWASGGGETQYF.

This clone was seen just once. V is TRBV10-3 and J is TRBJ1-1, with D possibly matching TRBD1 (5 bases). Germline-derived CDR1 and CDR2 are ENHRY and SYGVKD. V was clipped by 10 bases and J by 1 base, with 7 bases between them. The CDR3 has 11 residues. The CDR3 region is CASRENTEAFF. As DNA, the CDR3 is TGTGCCAGCAGGGAGAACACTGAAGCTTTCTTT.

The rearrangement links TRBV6-5 to TRBJ2-7, with D perhaps matching TRBD2 (5 bases). The CDR3 runs 13 residues. Deletions cut 4 bases from V and 7 bases from J, with 14 bases between. The germline CDR1 and CDR2 sequences are MNHEY and SVGAGI. CDR3 residues: CASSSLGVGEQYF. For the CDR3, the DNA is TGTGCCAGCAGTTCGCTGGGAGTGGGGGAGCAGTACTTC.